Each of the 32 T cell receptor beta chains below was sequenced from the same sample in a study of T cell responses to AZD1222 COVID-19 vaccine. TCRdb's copy holds only in-frame clones and misses some; the assay was immunoSEQ multiplex PCR. The table lists 140,000 to 150,000 clones, approximately 85% of them singletons, with around 7.8% in the top ten. Sequencing was performed on peripheral blood, taken on day 0 of AZD1222 vaccination. Receptors were obtained from an adult in good health.

The V gene is TRBV18, the J gene TRBJ2-1; 14 bases map to TRBD2. This CDR3 has 17 residues. Trimming cost V 6 bases and J 1 base; bases outside gene matches: 5. Germline CDR1 reads KGHSH; CDR2 reads LQKENI. The CDR3 DNA follows: TGTGCCAGCTCTTCCGGGACTAGCGGGAGTTCCTACAATGAGCAGTTCTTC. Translation: CASSSGTSGSSYNEQFF.

A few counts support this clone. The chain joins TRBV14 to TRBJ2-7; a weak D match, TRBD1 (6 bases). The CDR3 has 17 amino acids. CDR1 SGHDN and CDR2 FVKESK come from the germline V gene. V was trimmed by 0 bases and J by 2 bases, leaving 17 bases between them. The DNA of the CDR3 is TGTGCCAGCAGCCAAGATCTTAGAGAACAGGGAACCTACGAGCAGTACTTC. As protein: CASSQDLREQGTYEQYF.

The J gene is TRBJ2-5, the V gene TRBV20-1; D call uncertain. Deletions cut 7 bases from V and 2 bases from J, with 8 bases between. The CDR3 loop spans 11 amino acids. CDR1 is DFQATT and CDR2 is SNEGSKA in the germline V gene (reference sequence). Here the CDR3 reads CSGQRQETQYF. The CDR3 region has the DNA TGCAGTGGCCAAAGACAAGAGACCCAGTACTTC.

The genes are TRBV28 and TRBJ1-1, with 7 bases identical to TRBD1. The CDR3 spans 15 residues. Germline V gene data show CDR1 as MDHEN and CDR2 as SYDVKM. V was clipped by 5 bases and J by 1 base; unmatched bases: 7. CDR3 region: CASSPVSGGNTEAFF. DNA for the CDR3: TGTGCCAGCAGTCCCGTTTCAGGGGGGAACACTGAAGCTTTCTTT.

The sample holds one count of this clone. This chain links TRBV14 with TRBJ1-2, with 10 bases matching TRBD1. The CDR3 contains 15 residues. CDR1 SGHDN and CDR2 FVKESK come from the germline V gene. After removal of 0 bases from V and 2 bases from J, the junction contained 0 bases not matched to a gene. DNA for the CDR3: TGTGCCAGCAGCCAAGAGGGACAGGGGAACTATGGCTACACCTTC. Residues: CASSQEGQGNYGYTF.

The table lists this clone with a few counts. The chain combines TRBV18 with TRBJ1-2, with D possibly TRBD1 on 5 matching bases. The CDR3 covers 13 residues. Trimming removed 6 bases from V and 8 bases from J, with 16 bases in between. Germline loops: CDR1 KGHSH, CDR2 LQKENI. The CDR3 sequence: CASSNMGTEGYTF. The CDR3 nucleotides read TGTGCCAGCTCGAACATGGGGACGGAGGGCTACACCTTC.

This chain joins TRBV2 and TRBJ2-7; no definite D call. Trimming shortened V by 6 bases and J by 5 bases, and 11 bases separated the two germline ends. Germline lookup yields CDR1 SNHLY and CDR2 FYNNEI. The CDR3 is 12 residues long. The CDR3 reads CASRVTLHEQYF. The CDR3 DNA sequence: TGTGCCAGCAGGGTAACCCTACACGAGCAGTACTTC.

The CDR3 loop is CASSNPWTGYNEKLFF. The CDR3 DNA follows: TGTGCCAGCAGCAATCCTTGGACAGGTTATAATGAAAAACTGTTTTTT. J is TRBJ1-4 and V is TRBV3-1 (or the pseudogene TRBV3-2), with TRBD1 matching over 7 bases. CDR3 size: 16 residues. Germline values: CDR1 LGHDT, CDR2 YNNKEL (reference sequence). Trimming at V came to 5 bases and at J to 4 bases, leaving 10 bases not matched to a gene.

This clone was seen a single time. The chain recombines TRBV4-2 with TRBJ1-6; D remains ambiguous. CDR1 is LGHNA and CDR2 is YNFKEQ in the germline V gene. Trimming took 3 bases from V and 5 from J, leaving 11 bases between them. The CDR3 has 15 residues. The CDR3 nucleotides are TGTGCCAGCAGCCAGAGGACGGAAGATAATTCACCCCTCCACTTT. The encoded protein is CASSQRTEDNSPLHF.

This clone was seen only a few times. The chain combines TRBV19 with TRBJ1-5; a possible D gene is TRBD1 (6 bases). Trimming stripped 6 bases from V and 9 bases from J, with 18 bases between. Germline V gene lookup returns CDR1 LNHDA and CDR2 SQIVND (reference sequence). The CDR3 spans 14 residues. The CDR3 reads CASSNGQSLGPQHF. The DNA of the CDR3 is TGTGCCAGTAGCAACGGACAGAGCCTTGGGCCCCAGCATTTT.

This clone showed up just once. The V call is TRBV10-3, the J call TRBJ1-1; 9 nucleotides match TRBD1. Per the germline V gene, CDR1 is ENHRY and CDR2 is SYGVKD. The CDR3 spans 14 residues. Germline trimming cut 8 bases from V and 5 bases from J; bases unmatched to any gene: 9. The CDR3 bases are TGTGCCATCCTCGGACAGGGGCAGGGGACTGAAGCTTTCTTT. Its protein product is CAILGQGQGTEAFF.

The V and J genes are TRBV2 and TRBJ2-5; TRBD1 matches 9 bases. This CDR3 spans 15 amino acids. V was pared by 4 bases and J by 5 bases, with 8 bases of the junction left unmatched. CDR1 and CDR2 (germline): SNHLY, FYNNEI. The CDR3 protein is CASSALDRGYETQYF. In DNA form, the CDR3 reads TGTGCCAGCAGTGCCCTGGACAGGGGCTACGAGACCCAGTACTTC.

The V and J genes are TRBV3-1 (or the pseudogene TRBV3-2) and TRBJ1-4; D is possibly TRBD1 (5 bases). Germline V gene sequence: CDR1 LGHDT, CDR2 YNNKEL (reference sequence). The V end lost 1 base, the J end lost 8 bases, and 17 bases lay between the germline ends. The length of the CDR3 is 16 residues. The chain's CDR3 is CASSQGLGVGGEKLFF. The DNA for the CDR3 is TGTGCCAGCAGCCAAGGCTTAGGGGTAGGTGGAGAAAAACTGTTTTTT.

The chain couples TRBV7-9 to TRBJ1-4; 10 positions agree with TRBD1. The trim removed 1 base at V and 5 bases at J, leaving 1 base unmatched. This CDR3 contains 15 residues. Per germline, CDR1 SEHNR and CDR2 FQNEAQ (reference sequence). The CDR3 nucleotides are TGTGCCAGCAGCTTAGGGACAGGGGGGAATGAAAAACTGTTTTTT. This translates into CASSLGTGGNEKLFF.

Here the CDR3 DNA reads TGTGCCAGCAGTTACTCTCTCCCAGGTACCTTCAATGAGCAGTTCTTC. Protein: CASSYSLPGTFNEQFF. The V and J genes are TRBV6-5 and TRBJ2-1; the D is unclear. The CDR3 is 16 residues long. The germline V gene encodes CDR1 MNHEY and CDR2 SVGAGI. With 0 bases removed from V and 6 bases from J, the gap between germline ends came to 15 bases.

This clone was counted once. The chain couples TRBV6-5 to TRBJ1-2; D remains ambiguous. This CDR3 contains 13 residues. With 6 bases removed from V and 3 bases from J, the gap between germline ends came to 11 bases. CDR1 and CDR2 from the germline V gene are MNHEY and SVGAGI. The CDR3 nucleotides read TGTGCCAGCAGCGGCCCTGGAGACTATGGCTACACCTTC. This codes for CASSGPGDYGYTF.

This clone was observed a few times. The rearrangement uses TRBV27 and TRBJ2-1, with D perhaps TRBD1 (6 bases). The V gene's germline CDR1 is MNHEY and CDR2 SMNVEV (reference sequence). V was shortened by 3 bases and J by 0 bases, with 6 bases between the two germline ends. CDR3 length: 14 amino acids. The CDR3 nucleotides read TGTGCCAGCAGTTTGGACAGCTCCTACAATGAGCAGTTCTTC. As protein: CASSLDSSYNEQFF.

This chain connects TRBV3-1 (or the pseudogene TRBV3-2) to TRBJ1-5; D remains unclear. Germline CDR1 and CDR2: LGHDT and YNNKEL (reference sequence). The CDR3 is 12 amino acids. Trimming left V 4 bases short and J 9 bases short, with 10 bases between. CDR3 loop: CASSPGPGPQHF. CDR3 bases: TGTGCCAGCAGCCCAGGACCCGGGCCCCAGCATTTT.

The gene calls are TRBV13 and TRBJ1-1, with unresolved D. Germline values: CDR1 PRHDT, CDR2 FYEKMQ (reference sequence). There are 12 residues in the CDR3. V lost 6 bases and J lost 8, with 13 bases in between. The CDR3 bases are TGTGCCAGCAGGCTTGCCGCAGGCGAAGCTTTCTTT. Protein sequence: CASRLAAGEAFF. The whole variable domain, filled in from reference TRBV13 and TRBJ1-1, reads AAGVIQSPRHLIKEKRETATLKCYPIPRHDTVYWYQQGPGQDPQFLISFYEKMQSDKGSIPDRFSAQQFSDYHSELNMSSLELGDSALYFCASRLAAGEAFFGQGTRLTVV.

This chain links TRBV24-1 with TRBJ2-5; D tentatively reads TRBD1 or TRBD2 (5 bases each). CDR1 is KGHDR and CDR2 is SFDVKD in the germline V gene. Trimming cost V 4 bases and J 5 bases, with 13 bases left between them. This CDR3 has 14 amino acids. In DNA form, the CDR3 reads TGTGCCACCAGTGACCGGGGCATAGGGGAGACCCAGTACTTC. Amino acids: CATSDRGIGETQYF.

This clone was detected a few times. This chain joins TRBV5-1 and TRBJ2-1; D call uncertain. Germline CDR1 is SGHRS and CDR2 is YFSETQ. V lost 0 bases to trimming and J lost 9 bases, with 4 bases between them. This CDR3 comprises 11 residues. CDR3 sequence reads: CASSLAREQFF. The CDR3 DNA reads as TGCGCCAGCAGCTTGGCTCGTGAGCAGTTCTTC.

This chain uses TRBV28 with TRBJ1-5, with D tentatively TRBD1 (6 bases). The CDR3 has 14 residues. V was cut by 6 bases and J by 5 bases, with 14 bases left in between. Germline CDR1 is MDHEN and CDR2 is SYDVKM. The CDR3 reads CASSEKAGDQPQHF. The CDR3 DNA reads TGTGCCAGCAGCGAAAAGGCAGGGGATCAGCCCCAGCATTTT.

J is TRBJ2-1 and V is TRBV28; 8 bases match TRBD2. V gave up 5 bases and J gave up 4 bases; unmatched junction bases: 7. From germline, CDR1 is MDHEN and CDR2 SYDVKM. The CDR3 sequence is 15 residues long. The CDR3 sequence is CASSAGGAPYNEQFF. The CDR3 DNA follows: TGTGCCAGCAGTGCGGGGGGAGCCCCATACAATGAGCAGTTCTTC.

The chain has TRBV30 and TRBJ2-1; D gene unclear. The CDR3 covers 13 residues. CDR1 and CDR2 (germline): GTSNPN, SVGIG (reference sequence). The V end lost 3 bases, the J end lost 6 bases, and 12 bases lay between the germline ends. The CDR3, as DNA: TGTGCCTGGAGCCAAAGACAACGCAATGAGCAGTTCTTC. This gives the protein CAWSQRQRNEQFF.

In regard to this clone: The same CDR3 arises from other DNA sequences in this sample as well. The V call is TRBV7-2, the J call TRBJ2-1; either TRBD1 or TRBD2 may fit D (6 bases each). The germline V gene has CDR1 SGHTA and CDR2 FQGNSA. The CDR3 sequence is 14 residues long. V was shortened by 9 bases and J by 9 bases, with 21 bases between the two germline ends. This chain's CDR3 is CASRGEIGGSEQFF. The CDR3 DNA sequence: TGTGCCAGTAGGGGGGAAATAGGTGGCAGTGAGCAGTTCTTC.

The chain employs TRBV7-9 and TRBJ2-5; D might be TRBD2 (5 bases). CDR3 length: 12 amino acids. Germline loops: CDR1 SEHNR, CDR2 FQNEAQ (reference sequence). The germline V and J ends were trimmed by 5 bases and 10 bases, with 14 bases remaining between them. Written as DNA, the CDR3 is TGTGCCAGCAGCCCAGACTTTCGGGACCAGTACTTC. Its protein product is CASSPDFRDQYF.

This clone was observed a few times. This sequence joins TRBV19 and TRBJ1-1; 9 nucleotides match TRBD1. This CDR3 contains 15 residues. With 4 bases clipped from V and 3 bases from J, the junction kept 6 bases outside the gene matches. CDR1 is LNHDA and CDR2 is SQIVND in the germline V gene (reference sequence). Here the CDR3 reads CASSTSDRGDTEAFF. The CDR3 bases are TGTGCCAGTAGTACCTCGGACAGGGGTGACACTGAAGCTTTCTTT.

J is TRBJ2-3 and V is TRBV4-2; 9 bases are shared with TRBD2. Germline CDR1 and CDR2: LGHNA and YNFKEQ. The CDR3 is made up of 15 amino acids. V shed 1 base and J 4 bases; nucleotides not matched to a gene: 3. The CDR3 here is CASSQAAGGADTQYF. The CDR3 DNA is TGTGCCAGCAGCCAAGCGGCGGGGGGGGCAGATACGCAGTATTTT.

The V and J genes are TRBV18 and TRBJ2-7, with 11 bases aligning to TRBD1. V lost 8 bases and J lost 6; bases outside the gene matches: 9. CDR3 length equals 14 residues. In germline, CDR1 is KGHSH, CDR2 LQKENI. For the CDR3, the DNA is TGTGCCAGCAAAGGACAGGGGGCCTCGGGCGAGCAGTACTTC. Translation gives CASKGQGASGEQYF.

The gene calls are TRBV6-6 and TRBJ2-1; 8 bases match TRBD2. The CDR3 loop spans 16 amino acids. V shed 0 bases, J shed 4 bases, and the junction held 5 bases outside the gene matches. From germline, CDR1 is MNHNY and CDR2 SVGAGI (reference sequence). The CDR3 sequence: CASSYSPRGVYNEQFF. CDR3 bases: TGTGCCAGCAGTTACTCACCGCGGGGGGTTTACAATGAGCAGTTCTTC.

The chain joins TRBV6-5 to TRBJ1-2, with TRBD1 as a possible D gene (6 bases). V lost 0 bases to trimming and J lost 4 bases, with 9 bases between them. The CDR3 sequence is 14 residues long. The germline CDR1 and CDR2 sequences are MNHEY and SVGAGI. The CDR3 spells CASSYSLRGYGYTF. The CDR3 nucleotides are TGTGCCAGCAGTTACTCGCTCAGGGGCTATGGCTACACCTTC.

The rearrangement links TRBV25-1 to TRBJ2-2; D is undetermined. Trimming removed 6 bases from V and 1 base from J, with 15 bases in between. This CDR3 has 16 residues. CDR1 and CDR2 (germline): MGHDK, SYGVNS. The CDR3 nucleotides read TGTGCCAGCAGCCCTGTACGGGCAGGGAACACCGGGGAGCTGTTTTTT. Translated, it gives CASSPVRAGNTGELFF. The full variable domain, with the rest looked up from reference TRBV25-1 and TRBJ2-2, is EADIYQTPRYLVIGTGKKITLECSQTMGHDKMYWYQQDPGMELHLIHYSYGVNSTEKGDLSSESTVSRIRTEHFPLTLESARPSHTSQYLCASSPVRAGNTGELFFGEGSRLTVL.